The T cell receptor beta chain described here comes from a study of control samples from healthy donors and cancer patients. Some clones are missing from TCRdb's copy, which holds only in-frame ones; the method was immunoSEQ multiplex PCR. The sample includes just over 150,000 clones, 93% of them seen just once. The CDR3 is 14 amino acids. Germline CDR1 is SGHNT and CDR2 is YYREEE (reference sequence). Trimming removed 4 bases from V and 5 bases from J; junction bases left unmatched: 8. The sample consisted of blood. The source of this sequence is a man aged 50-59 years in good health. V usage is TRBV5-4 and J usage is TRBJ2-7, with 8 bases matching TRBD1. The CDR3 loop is CASSPDRGFNEQYF. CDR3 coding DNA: TGTGCCAGCAGCCCAGACAGGGGTTTTAACGAGCAGTACTTC.